These 23 T cell receptor beta chains were all obtained from the same sample, sequenced in a study of T cells after yellow fever vaccination. TCRdb called the 5' RACE reads again in MiXCR, with one record for every CDR3 protein. The table has 500,000 to 650,000 distinct CDR3 sequences, 10% to 15% seen once. Source: PBMCs, taken on the day of the yellow fever booster vaccination. The origin of the receptors is a man between 25 and 39 years old who received the YFV17D yellow fever vaccine.

This clonotype has just a few counts. This sequence joins TRBV20-1 and TRBJ2-3, with no clear D. The CDR3 has 12 amino acids. CDR1 is DFQATT and CDR2 is SNEGSKA in the germline V gene (reference sequence). Trimming took 1 base from V and 3 from J, leaving 5 bases between them. This CDR3 reads CSARAGTDTQYF. CDR3 bases: TGCAGTGCTAGAGCCGGGACAGATACGCAGTATTTT.

This clonotype came up a few times. This chain links TRBV27 with TRBJ2-3; possible D gene TRBD2, 5 bases. The CDR3 totals 16 residues. The germline V and J ends were trimmed by 0 bases and 2 bases, with 12 bases remaining between them. Germline values: CDR1 MNHEY, CDR2 SMNVEV (reference sequence). CDR3 protein: CASSLSLPGSTDTQYF. The DNA of the CDR3 is TGTGCCAGCAGTTTATCCCTACCGGGGTCCACAGATACGCAGTATTTT.

This clonotype showed up just a few times. This rearrangement joins TRBV5-1 to TRBJ2-7; 10 bases map to TRBD1. The CDR3 spans 14 residues. With V trimmed by 3 bases and J by 7 bases, 7 bases remained unmatched. The V gene's germline CDR1 is SGHRS and CDR2 YFSETQ. The CDR3 here is CASSSSTGGEEQYF. DNA of the CDR3: TGCGCCAGCAGCTCCTCGACAGGGGGCGAAGAGCAGTACTTC.

The chain employs TRBV29-1 and TRBJ2-5; D is possibly TRBD1 or TRBD2 (6 bases each). V lost 8 bases to trimming and J lost 3 bases, with 22 bases between them. The CDR3 runs 15 residues. Germline loops: CDR1 SQVTM, CDR2 ANQGSEA. Here the CDR3 DNA reads TGCAGCCTCCCTCATAGGGGGGTTACGGAAGAGACCCAGTACTTC. Its translation: CSLPHRGVTEETQYF.

The chain links TRBV7-8 to TRBJ2-7, with 10 positions matching TRBD2. The germline CDR1 and CDR2 sequences are SGHVS and FQNEAQ. This CDR3 spans 17 amino acids. V lost 6 bases to trimming and J lost 3 bases; unmatched junction nucleotides: 14. CDR3 loop: CASSYAASRLAGYEQYF. For the CDR3, the DNA is TGTGCCAGCAGTTACGCCGCGAGCCGACTAGCGGGCTACGAGCAGTACTTC.

The chain couples TRBV12-3 or TRBV12-4 to TRBJ1-1, with D maybe TRBD1 (5 bases). V gave up 4 bases and J gave up 4 bases, with 10 bases separating them. The CDR3 has 13 amino acids. CDR3 amino acids: CASSWKGLTEAFF. CDR3 coding DNA: TGTGCCAGCAGTTGGAAGGGGCTCACTGAAGCTTTCTTT.

The V call is TRBV15, the J call TRBJ2-7, with TRBD2 matching 13 bases. CDR1 and CDR2 (germline): LNHNV, YYDKDF (reference sequence). With V trimmed by 9 bases and J by 5 bases, 4 bases remained unmatched. There are 13 residues in the CDR3. This chain's CDR3 is CATSLAGGDEQYF. The CDR3 DNA is TGTGCCACTTCACTAGCGGGAGGGGACGAGCAGTACTTC.

This clonotype was recorded a few times. The rearrangement joins TRBV3-1 to TRBJ1-1, with D possibly matching TRBD1 (5 bases). Trimming left V 1 base short and J 1 base short, with 7 bases between. CDR3 length equals 14 residues. Germline V gene lookup returns CDR1 LGHDT and CDR2 YNNKEL (reference sequence). The CDR3 sequence is CASSQAGGNTEAFF. The DNA of the CDR3 is TGTGCCAGCAGCCAAGCTGGGGGGAACACTGAAGCTTTCTTT.

This chain uses TRBV6-5 with TRBJ2-3, with D hard to call. The CDR3 has 14 amino acids. Germline-derived CDR1 and CDR2 are MNHEY and SVGAGI. Trimming cost V 4 bases and J 2 bases, with 10 bases left between them. Here the CDR3 reads CASSWHADTDTQYF. The CDR3 DNA reads as TGTGCCAGCAGTTGGCACGCGGACACAGATACGCAGTATTTT.

The chain recombines TRBV5-5 with TRBJ2-7, with D perhaps matching TRBD1 (6 bases). CDR3 length: 14 residues. The V and J ends lost 2 bases and 0 bases respectively, with 9 bases between them. Germline loops: CDR1 SGHKS, CDR2 YYEKEE (reference sequence). Written as DNA, the CDR3 is TGTGCCAGCAGCTTTCAGACAGGCTCCTACGAGCAGTACTTC. It specifies CASSFQTGSYEQYF. Full variable domain (rest looked up from reference TRBV5-5 and TRBJ2-7): DAGVTQSPTHLIKTRGQQVTLRCSPISGHKSVSWYQQVLGQGPQFIFQYYEKEERGRGNFPDRFSARQFPNYSSELNVNALLLGDSALYLCASSFQTGSYEQYFGPGTRLTVT.

This clonotype was recorded a few times. The chain has TRBV20-1 and TRBJ2-7; D is perhaps TRBD2 (5 bases). Per the germline V gene, CDR1 is DFQATT and CDR2 is SNEGSKA (reference sequence). The CDR3 loop spans 13 amino acids. Trimming shortened V by 5 bases and J by 2 bases, and 13 bases separated the two germline ends. The chain's CDR3 is CSAPGKGTYEQYF. The CDR3 DNA reads as TGCAGTGCTCCGGGGAAGGGTACCTACGAGCAGTACTTC.

This clonotype was observed at least ten times. The CDR3 region has the DNA TGCAGTGCCTCCGGGAGCACAGATACGCAGTATTTT. It translates to CSASGSTDTQYF. The chain recombines TRBV20-1 with TRBJ2-3; D not certain. Germline V lookup: CDR1 DFQATT, CDR2 SNEGSKA (reference sequence). The germline V and J ends were trimmed by 6 bases and 0 bases, with 7 bases remaining between them. The CDR3 is 12 amino acids.

This clonotype was seen more than once but under ten times. The V and J genes are TRBV7-8 and TRBJ2-2; 9 bases align to TRBD2. Trimming at V came to 1 base and at J to 6 bases, leaving 9 bases not matched to a gene. This CDR3 is built from 17 residues. Germline CDR1 is SGHVS and CDR2 is FQNEAQ. CDR3 amino acids: CASSLVAGAVGAGELFF. DNA for the CDR3: TGTGCCAGCAGCTTAGTAGCGGGAGCCGTGGGTGCCGGGGAGCTGTTTTTT.

The sample holds a few counts of this clonotype. V gene TRBV2 combines with J gene TRBJ2-5; 8 nucleotides align to TRBD2. Trimming at V came to 6 bases and at J to 6 bases, leaving 9 bases not matched to a gene. Germline V lookup: CDR1 SNHLY, CDR2 FYNNEI. The CDR3 is 14 residues long. The DNA for the CDR3 is TGTGCCAGCAGGCCCACTAGCGGCTATAAGACCCAGTACTTC. Translation: CASRPTSGYKTQYF.

The gene calls are TRBV10-3 and TRBJ2-4, with D possibly matching TRBD1 (5 bases). CDR1 ENHRY and CDR2 SYGVKD come from the germline V gene. V was trimmed by 6 bases and J by 0 bases, leaving 15 bases between them. The CDR3 is 16 residues long. The CDR3 DNA is TGTGCCATCAGCGACAGTCAGGGTCTAGCCAAAAACATTCAGTACTTC. Translating it yields CAISDSQGLAKNIQYF.

This rearrangement joins TRBV6-1 to TRBJ2-1; 7 nucleotides align to TRBD2. From germline, CDR1 is MNHNS and CDR2 SASEGT. The ends lost 7 bases at V and 9 bases at J; junction bases unmatched: 9. The CDR3 totals 13 residues. The CDR3 here is CASTTTSRAEQFF. In nucleotides, the CDR3 is TGTGCCAGCACTACGACTAGCCGGGCTGAGCAGTTCTTC.

Concerning this clonotype: A much larger clone lies a single base off, so this may be a read error. The rearrangement links TRBV1 to TRBJ1-1; TRBD1, the table's D call, was not compared with the DNA. TRBV1 is noted as a pseudogene. The CDR3 is 14 amino acids. CDR3 nucleotide sequence: TGCACCAGCAGCCCAAAAACTAAGGGCGCTGAAGCTTTCTTT. Translation: CTSSPKTKGAEAFF.

This chain joins TRBV5-6 and TRBJ2-7; 15 bases fit TRBD2. CDR3 length equals 21 residues. V lost 2 bases and J lost 5; bases outside the gene matches: 20. Germline CDR1 reads SGHDT; CDR2 reads YYEEEE. Here the CDR3 reads CASSFRTSGRASHEMPHEQYF. CDR3 nucleotides: TGTGCCAGCAGCTTCCGGACTAGCGGGAGGGCGTCTCATGAAATGCCCCACGAGCAGTACTTC. The full variable domain, with the rest looked up from reference TRBV5-6 and TRBJ2-7, is DAGVTQSPTHLIKTRGQQVTLRCSPKSGHDTVSWYQQALGQGPQFIFQYYEEEERQRGNFPDRFSGHQFPNYSSELNVNALLLGDSALYLCASSFRTSGRASHEMPHEQYFGPGTRLTVT.

This clonotype appeared many times. This rearrangement joins TRBV9 to TRBJ2-2, with 7 bases aligning to TRBD1. Per the germline V gene, CDR1 is SGDLS and CDR2 is YYNGEE. V lost 3 bases to trimming and J lost 9 bases; unmatched junction nucleotides: 5. The CDR3 totals 13 residues. The CDR3 DNA sequence: TGTGCCAGCAGCGCAGGACAGGCTAGGGAGCTGTTTTTT. This sequence encodes CASSAGQARELFF.

This clonotype has more than one count but fewer than ten. The rearrangement uses TRBV29-1 and TRBJ2-5; D remains ambiguous. Deletions cut 7 bases from V and 7 bases from J, with 19 bases between. The CDR3 sequence is 13 residues long. Looked up from germline, CDR1 is SQVTM and CDR2 is ANQGSEA. CDR3 in amino acids: CSALGSPPGTQYF. The CDR3 nucleotides are TGCAGCGCCCTGGGGTCCCCTCCGGGGACCCAGTACTTC.

In its sample, this clonotype was seen many times. The chain carries TRBV25-1 and TRBJ2-5; TRBD2 might be the D (5 bases). The CDR3 runs 13 residues. V was pared by 8 bases and J by 4 bases, with 14 bases between. The germline CDR1 and CDR2 sequences are MGHDK and SYGVNS. The CDR3 sequence is CASSSGVLETQYF. The CDR3 DNA follows: TGTGCCAGCTCCTCCGGGGTGCTAGAGACCCAGTACTTC.

This clonotype came up a few times. The V call is TRBV6-2 or TRBV6-3, the J call TRBJ2-2; TRBD2 matches at 9 bases. This CDR3 has 15 residues. CDR1 and CDR2 (germline): MNHEY, SVGEGT. J lost 6 bases, V lost 6 bases, and 8 bases had no gene match. The CDR3 loop is CASRTSGRIPGELFF. CDR3 DNA: TGTGCCAGCAGAACCAGCGGGAGGATCCCCGGGGAGCTGTTTTTT.

This clonotype has only a few counts. The chain joins TRBV20-1 to TRBJ2-5, with D perhaps TRBD2 (6 bases). The CDR3 sequence is 14 residues long. Germline values: CDR1 DFQATT, CDR2 SNEGSKA (reference sequence). V gave up 5 bases and J gave up 4 bases, with 17 bases separating them. The CDR3 reads CSAWGLAVGETQYF. For the CDR3, the DNA is TGCAGTGCTTGGGGATTAGCGGTGGGAGAGACCCAGTACTTC.